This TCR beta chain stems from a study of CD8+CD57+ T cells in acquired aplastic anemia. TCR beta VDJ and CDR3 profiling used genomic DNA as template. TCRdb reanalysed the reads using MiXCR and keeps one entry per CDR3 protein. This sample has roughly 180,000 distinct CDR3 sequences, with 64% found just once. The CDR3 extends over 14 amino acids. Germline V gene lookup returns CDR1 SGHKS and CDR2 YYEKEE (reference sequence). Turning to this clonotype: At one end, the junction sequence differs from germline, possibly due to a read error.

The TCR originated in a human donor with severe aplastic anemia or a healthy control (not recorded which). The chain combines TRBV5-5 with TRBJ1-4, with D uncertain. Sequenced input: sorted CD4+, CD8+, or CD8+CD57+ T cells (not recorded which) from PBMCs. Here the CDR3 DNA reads TGCGCCAGCAGCTTGGGCAGAGAGGAGGAAAAACTGTTTTTT. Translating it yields CASSLGREEEKLFF.